This T cell receptor (beta chain) is drawn from a study of blood T cell repertoires in COVID-19. Study at large: The study drew acute and convalescent COVID-19 samples from the United States, Italy and Spain.

As originally analysed: Scientists estimated how many nucleated cells there were by amplifying reference gene primers. Produced via immunoSEQ multiplex PCR; TCRdb's table is partial and in-frame only. V, J and clone size are those of that table, while D and trimming were read from the DNA. Found here are about 190,000 clones, about 88% of them singletons; the top ten hold 1% to 1.4%. In germline, CDR1 is SGHRS, CDR2 YFSETQ. Trimming removed 5 bases from V and 0 bases from J; junction bases left unmatched: 11. This CDR3 is 18 amino acids long. The clonotype originates from a man aged 25-40 years with acute or convalescent COVID-19. V is TRBV5-1 and J is TRBJ2-1; 10 nucleotides align to TRBD2. The sequenced material came from peripheral blood. CDR3 protein: CASSPGVAGGLSYNEQFF. CDR3 coding DNA: TGCGCCAGCAGTCCCGGGGTAGCGGGGGGCCTCTCCTACAATGAGCAGTTCTTC.